This TCR beta chain was sequenced in a study of blood T cell repertoires in COVID-19. Looking at the study overall: COVID-19 samples collected from the United States, Italy and Spain covered acute and convalescent phases. T cells, B-cell-depleted T cells, or PBMCs provided the cDNA or gDNA that served as material.

This CDR3 has 14 residues. Germline CDR1 reads MRHNA; CDR2 reads SNTAGT. Trimming took 2 bases from V and 1 from J, leaving 8 bases between them. As processed by the authors: Reference gene primer amplification gave estimated nucleated cell counts. The data were produced by immunoSEQ multiplex PCR, yet TCRdb's version contains in-frame clones alone and is incomplete. V, J and clone size are taken as reported in that table, and D and trimming were inferred from the DNA itself. Of roughly 73,000 clones in the sample, more than 75% were seen once. V and J are TRBV6-4 and TRBJ1-1, with D maybe TRBD1 (5 bases). The sample consisted of peripheral blood. This clonotype originated in a human donor in a cohort sampled during active COVID-19. The CDR3 here is CASSDGAGNTEAFF. In DNA, the CDR3 is TGTGCCAGCAGTGACGGGGCAGGGAACACTGAAGCTTTCTTT.